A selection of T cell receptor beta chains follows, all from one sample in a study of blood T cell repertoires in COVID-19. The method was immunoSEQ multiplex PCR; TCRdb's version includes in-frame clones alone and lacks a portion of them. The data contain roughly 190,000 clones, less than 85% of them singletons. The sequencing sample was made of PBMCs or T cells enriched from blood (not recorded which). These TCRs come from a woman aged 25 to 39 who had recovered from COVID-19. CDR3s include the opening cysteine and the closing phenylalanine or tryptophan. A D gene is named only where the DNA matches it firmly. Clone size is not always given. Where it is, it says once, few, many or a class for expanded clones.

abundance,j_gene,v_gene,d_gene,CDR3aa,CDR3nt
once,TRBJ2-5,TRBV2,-,CASSVRTSQETQYF,TGTGCCAGCAGTGTGAGAACTAGCCAAGAGACCCAGTACTTC
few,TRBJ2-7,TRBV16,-,CASSQSKQGKQYF,TGTGCCAGCAGCCAATCTAAACAGGGAAAGCAGTACTTC
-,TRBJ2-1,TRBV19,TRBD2,CASSTLGGLAGGEQFF,TGTGCCAGTAGTACCCTGGGGGGACTAGCGGGAGGGGAGCAGTTCTTC
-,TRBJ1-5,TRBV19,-,CASSIDTPDSYSNQPQHF,TGTGCCAGTAGTATAGATACCCCAGACTCGTATAGCAATCAGCCCCAGCATTTT
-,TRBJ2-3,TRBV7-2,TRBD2,CASSFSASGGSTDTQYF,TGTGCCAGCAGCTTCTCGGCTAGCGGGGGTAGCACAGATACGCAGTATTTT
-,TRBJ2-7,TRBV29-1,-,CSYSDSPSYEQYF,TGCAGTTACTCGGACAGTCCCTCCTACGAGCAGTACTTC
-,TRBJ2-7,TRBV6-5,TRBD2,CASSYTTSGSVGGQYF,TGTGCCAGCAGTTACACGACTAGCGGGAGCGTCGGGGGGCAGTACTTC
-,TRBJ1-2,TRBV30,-,CAWKYSGGAYGYTF,TGTGCCTGGAAGTATTCGGGGGGGGCCTATGGCTACACCTTC
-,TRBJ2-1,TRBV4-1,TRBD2,CASSQEESSGRSSYNEQFF,TGCGCCAGCAGCCAAGAAGAGTCTAGCGGGAGGAGCTCCTACAATGAGCAGTTCTTC
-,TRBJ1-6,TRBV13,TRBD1,CASTPPGQGGNSPLHF,TGTGCCAGCACCCCACCGGGGCAGGGGGGTAATTCACCCCTCCACTTT
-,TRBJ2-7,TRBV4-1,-,CASSPSPAPLTYEQYF,TGCGCCAGCAGCCCCTCGCCAGCGCCCTTGACCTACGAGCAGTACTTC
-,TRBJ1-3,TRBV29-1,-,CSVEGGPSGNTIYF,TGCAGCGTTGAAGGGGGGCCGTCCGGAAACACCATATATTTT
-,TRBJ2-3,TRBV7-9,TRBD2,CASSPGLAGDTDTQYF,TGTGCCAGCAGCCCCGGACTAGCGGGAGACACAGATACGCAGTATTTT
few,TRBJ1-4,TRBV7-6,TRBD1,CASSFDRGRGEKLFF,TGTGCCAGCAGCTTTGACAGGGGGCGAGGTGAAAAACTGTTTTTT
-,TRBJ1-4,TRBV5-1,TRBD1,CASSSGQTATNEKLFF,TGCGCCAGCAGCTCGGGACAGACTGCAACTAATGAAAAACTGTTTTTT
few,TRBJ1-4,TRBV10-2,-,CASSSLGRTVTNEKLFF,TGCGCCAGCAGCAGCTTAGGGAGGACGGTCACTAATGAAAAACTGTTTTTT
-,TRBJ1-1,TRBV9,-,CASSVSRVRTEAFF,TGTGCCAGCAGCGTTTCCAGGGTGCGCACTGAAGCTTTCTTT
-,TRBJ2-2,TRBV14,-,CASSLQAGNTGELFF,TGTGCCAGCAGCCTTCAGGCGGGGAACACCGGGGAGCTGTTTTTT
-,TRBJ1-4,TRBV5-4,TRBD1,CASSRGAGGPEKLFF,TGTGCCAGCAGCCGGGGGGCAGGGGGCCCTGAAAAACTGTTTTTT
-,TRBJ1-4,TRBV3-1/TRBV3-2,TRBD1,CASSLGTGYEKLFF,TGTGCCAGCAGCCTCGGGACAGGGTATGAAAAACTGTTTTTT
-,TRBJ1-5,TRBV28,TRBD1,CASRRQGGWQPQHF,TGTGCCAGCAGACGACAGGGCGGTTGGCAGCCCCAGCATTTT
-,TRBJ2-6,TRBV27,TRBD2,CASSSGLPIGANVLTF,TGTGCCAGCAGTTCGGGACTACCGATTGGGGCCAACGTCCTGACTTTC